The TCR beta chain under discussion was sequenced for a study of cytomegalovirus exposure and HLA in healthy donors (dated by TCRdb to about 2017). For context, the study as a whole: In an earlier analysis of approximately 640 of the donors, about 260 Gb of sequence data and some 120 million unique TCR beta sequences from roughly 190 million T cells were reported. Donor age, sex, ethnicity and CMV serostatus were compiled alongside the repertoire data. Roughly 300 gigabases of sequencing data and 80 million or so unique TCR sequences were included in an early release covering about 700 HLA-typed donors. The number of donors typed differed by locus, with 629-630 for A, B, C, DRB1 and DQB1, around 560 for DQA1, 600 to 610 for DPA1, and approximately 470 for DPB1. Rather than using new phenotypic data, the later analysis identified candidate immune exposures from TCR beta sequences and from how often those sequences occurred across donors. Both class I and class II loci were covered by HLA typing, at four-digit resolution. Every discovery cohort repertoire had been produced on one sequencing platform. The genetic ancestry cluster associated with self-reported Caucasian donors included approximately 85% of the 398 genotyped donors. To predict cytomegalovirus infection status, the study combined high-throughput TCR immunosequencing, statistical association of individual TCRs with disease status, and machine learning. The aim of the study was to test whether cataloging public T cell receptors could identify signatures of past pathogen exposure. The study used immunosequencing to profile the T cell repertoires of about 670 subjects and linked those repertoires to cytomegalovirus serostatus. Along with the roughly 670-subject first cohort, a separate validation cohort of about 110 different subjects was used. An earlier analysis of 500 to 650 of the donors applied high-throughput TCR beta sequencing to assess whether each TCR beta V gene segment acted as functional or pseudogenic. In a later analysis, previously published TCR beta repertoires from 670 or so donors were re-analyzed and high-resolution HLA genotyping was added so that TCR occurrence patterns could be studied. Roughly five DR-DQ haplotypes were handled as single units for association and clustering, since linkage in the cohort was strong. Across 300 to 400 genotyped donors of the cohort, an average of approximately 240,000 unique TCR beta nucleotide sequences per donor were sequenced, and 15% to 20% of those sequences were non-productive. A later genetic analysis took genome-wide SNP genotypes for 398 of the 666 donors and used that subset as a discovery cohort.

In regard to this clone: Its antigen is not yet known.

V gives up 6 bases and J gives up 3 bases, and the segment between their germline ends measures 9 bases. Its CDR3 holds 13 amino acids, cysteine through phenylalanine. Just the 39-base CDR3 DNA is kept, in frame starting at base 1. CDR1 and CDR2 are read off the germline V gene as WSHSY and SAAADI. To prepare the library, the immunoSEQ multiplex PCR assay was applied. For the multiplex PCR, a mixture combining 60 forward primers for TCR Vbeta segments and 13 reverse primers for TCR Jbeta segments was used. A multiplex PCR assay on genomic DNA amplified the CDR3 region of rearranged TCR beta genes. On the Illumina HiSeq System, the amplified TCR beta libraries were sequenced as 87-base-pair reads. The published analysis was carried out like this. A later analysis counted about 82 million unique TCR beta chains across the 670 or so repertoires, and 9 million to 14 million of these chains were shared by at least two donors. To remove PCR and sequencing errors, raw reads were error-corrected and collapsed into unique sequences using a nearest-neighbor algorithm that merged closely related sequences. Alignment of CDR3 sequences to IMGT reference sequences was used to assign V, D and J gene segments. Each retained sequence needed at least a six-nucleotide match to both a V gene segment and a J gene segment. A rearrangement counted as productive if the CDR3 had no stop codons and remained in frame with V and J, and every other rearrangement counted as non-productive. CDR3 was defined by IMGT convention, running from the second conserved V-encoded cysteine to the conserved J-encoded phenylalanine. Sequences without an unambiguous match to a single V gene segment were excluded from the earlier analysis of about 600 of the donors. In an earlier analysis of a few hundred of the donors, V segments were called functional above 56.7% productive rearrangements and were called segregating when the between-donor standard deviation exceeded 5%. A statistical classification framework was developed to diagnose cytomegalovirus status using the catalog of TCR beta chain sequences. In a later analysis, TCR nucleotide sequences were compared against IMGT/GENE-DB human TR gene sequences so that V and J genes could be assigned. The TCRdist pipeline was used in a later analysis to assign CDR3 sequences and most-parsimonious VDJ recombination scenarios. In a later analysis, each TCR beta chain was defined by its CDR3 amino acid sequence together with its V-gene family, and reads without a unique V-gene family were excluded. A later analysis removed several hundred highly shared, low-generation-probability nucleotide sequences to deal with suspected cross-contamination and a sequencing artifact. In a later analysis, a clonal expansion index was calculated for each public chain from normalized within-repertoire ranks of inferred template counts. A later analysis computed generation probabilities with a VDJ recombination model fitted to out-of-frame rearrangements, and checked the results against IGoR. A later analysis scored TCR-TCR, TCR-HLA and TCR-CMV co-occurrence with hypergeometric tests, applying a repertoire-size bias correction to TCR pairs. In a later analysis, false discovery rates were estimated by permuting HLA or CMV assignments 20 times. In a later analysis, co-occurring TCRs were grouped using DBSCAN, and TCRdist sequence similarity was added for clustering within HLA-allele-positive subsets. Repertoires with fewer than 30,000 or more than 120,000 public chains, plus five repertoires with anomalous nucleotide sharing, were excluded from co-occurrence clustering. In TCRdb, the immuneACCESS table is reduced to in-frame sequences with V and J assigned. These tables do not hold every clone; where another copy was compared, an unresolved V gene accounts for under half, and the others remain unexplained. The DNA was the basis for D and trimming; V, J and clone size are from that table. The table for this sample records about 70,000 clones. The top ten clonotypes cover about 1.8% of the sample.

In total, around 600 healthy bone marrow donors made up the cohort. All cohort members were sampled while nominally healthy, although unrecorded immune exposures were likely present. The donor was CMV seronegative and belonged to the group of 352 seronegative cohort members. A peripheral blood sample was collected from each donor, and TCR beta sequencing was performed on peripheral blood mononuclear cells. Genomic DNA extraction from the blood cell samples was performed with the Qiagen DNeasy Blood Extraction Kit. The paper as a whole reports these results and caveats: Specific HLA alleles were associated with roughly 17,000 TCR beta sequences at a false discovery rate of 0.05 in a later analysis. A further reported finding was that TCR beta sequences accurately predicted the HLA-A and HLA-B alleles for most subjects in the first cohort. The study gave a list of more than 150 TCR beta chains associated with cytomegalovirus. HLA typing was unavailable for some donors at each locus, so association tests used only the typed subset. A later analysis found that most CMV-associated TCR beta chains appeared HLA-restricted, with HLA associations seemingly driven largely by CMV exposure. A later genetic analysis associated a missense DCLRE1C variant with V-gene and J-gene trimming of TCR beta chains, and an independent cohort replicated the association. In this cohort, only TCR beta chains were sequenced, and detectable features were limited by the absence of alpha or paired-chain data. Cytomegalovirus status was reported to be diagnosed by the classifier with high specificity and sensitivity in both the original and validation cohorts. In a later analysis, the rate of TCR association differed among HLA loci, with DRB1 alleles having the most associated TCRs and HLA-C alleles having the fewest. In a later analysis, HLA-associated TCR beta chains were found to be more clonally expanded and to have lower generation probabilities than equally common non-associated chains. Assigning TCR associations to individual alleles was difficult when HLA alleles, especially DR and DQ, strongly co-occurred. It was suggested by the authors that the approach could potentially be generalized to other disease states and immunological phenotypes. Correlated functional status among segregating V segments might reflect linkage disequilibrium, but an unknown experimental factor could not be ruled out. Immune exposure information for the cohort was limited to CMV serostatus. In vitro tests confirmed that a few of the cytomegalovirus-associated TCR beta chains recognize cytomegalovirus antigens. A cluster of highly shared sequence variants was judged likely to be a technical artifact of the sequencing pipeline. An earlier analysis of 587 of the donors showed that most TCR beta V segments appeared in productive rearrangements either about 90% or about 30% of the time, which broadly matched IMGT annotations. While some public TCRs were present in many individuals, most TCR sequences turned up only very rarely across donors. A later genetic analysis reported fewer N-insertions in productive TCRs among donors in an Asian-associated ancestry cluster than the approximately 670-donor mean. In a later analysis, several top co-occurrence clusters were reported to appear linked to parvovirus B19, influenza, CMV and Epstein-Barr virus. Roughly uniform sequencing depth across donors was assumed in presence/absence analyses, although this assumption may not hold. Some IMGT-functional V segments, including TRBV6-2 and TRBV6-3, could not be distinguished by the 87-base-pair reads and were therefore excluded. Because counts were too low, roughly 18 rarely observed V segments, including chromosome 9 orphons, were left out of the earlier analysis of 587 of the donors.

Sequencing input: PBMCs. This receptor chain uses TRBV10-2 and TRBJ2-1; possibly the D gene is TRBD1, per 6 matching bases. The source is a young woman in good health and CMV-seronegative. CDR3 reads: CASRTGNYNEQFF. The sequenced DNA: TGCGCCAGCAGAACAGGGAACTACAATGAGCAGTTCTTC.